What follows are 23 T cell receptor beta chains derived from one specimen sequenced in a study of Ad26.COV2.S vaccination and SARS-CoV-2 variants. Clones were read by immunoSEQ multiplex PCR, and TCRdb kept only the in-frame ones, dropping some. The sample holds 320,000 or so clones, roughly 88% seen once. Noted treatment: some 20 received Ad26.COV2.S at low or high dose, single or two shots; about 5 received placebo; per-sample allocation not given. Sampling was performed 63 days after the first vaccine or placebo injection. The sequences come from peripheral blood, collected in a trial of Ad26.COV2.S vaccine versus placebo. The receptors come from a person aged 18-65 years who received the Ad26.COV2.S COVID-19 vaccine or a placebo.

The chain employs TRBV18 and TRBJ1-2; the D is unclear. The CDR3 is 14 residues long. With 6 bases removed from V and 7 bases from J, the gap between germline ends came to 18 bases. The V gene's germline CDR1 is KGHSH and CDR2 LQKENI. CDR3 DNA sequence: TGTGCCAGCTCCCCTACCTCCGGCGACTTTGGCTACACCTTC. Encoded protein: CASSPTSGDFGYTF.

V usage is TRBV7-2 and J usage is TRBJ1-3; perhaps TRBD1 as D (5 bases). Trimming removed 1 base from V and 4 bases from J, with 17 bases in between. The CDR3 is 17 amino acids. Germline V gene sequence: CDR1 SGHTA, CDR2 FQGNSA. CDR3 nucleotide sequence: TGTGCCAGCAGCTTAGAGGGTCAGGGCCCTTCGGGAAACACCATATATTTT. Translating gives CASSLEGQGPSGNTIYF.

This clone was recorded once. The chain employs TRBV10-1 and TRBJ1-2; 8 bases map to TRBD1. This CDR3 comprises 13 residues. In germline, CDR1 is WNHNN, CDR2 SYGVQD (reference sequence). The J segment lost 6 bases and the V segment lost 3 bases, leaving 3 bases of the junction unmatched. CDR3 in DNA: TGCGCCAGCAGTGACCGGACAGGGCATGGCTACACCTTC. It yields the protein CASSDRTGHGYTF.

In its sample, this clone was seen a few times. The V gene is TRBV7-9, the J gene TRBJ2-7; D unresolved. The V gene's germline CDR1 is SEHNR and CDR2 FQNEAQ (reference sequence). V dropped 7 bases and J dropped 3 bases, with 10 bases sitting between them. This CDR3 has 12 residues. The CDR3 is CASNWPSYEQYF. In DNA form, the CDR3 reads TGTGCCAGCAATTGGCCGAGCTACGAGCAGTACTTC.

CDR3 coding DNA: TGCGCCAGCAGCTTGGAAGGGGACAGGGGTGAAAAACTGTTTTTT. The encoded protein is CASSLEGDRGEKLFF. The V and J genes are TRBV5-1 and TRBJ1-4, with TRBD1 identical over 10 bases. The CDR3 runs to 15 residues. Germline values: CDR1 SGHRS, CDR2 YFSETQ. The V gene end was trimmed by 0 bases and the J gene end by 7 bases; junction bases not matched to a gene: 3.

The genes are TRBV6-6 and TRBJ1-2, with 8 positions matching TRBD1. The V and J ends lost 6 bases and 4 bases, in that order; junction bases with no gene match: 7. Germline V gives CDR1 MNHNY, CDR2 SVGAGI (reference sequence). This CDR3 region has 14 residues. The CDR3 loop is CASRNGQGAYGYTF. CDR3 nucleotides: TGTGCCAGCAGGAATGGACAGGGAGCCTATGGCTACACCTTC.

The chain couples TRBV2 to TRBJ2-7; weak D call: TRBD1 (6 bases). The CDR3 has 14 residues. Germline CDR1 is SNHLY and CDR2 is FYNNEI. V shed 6 bases and J shed 2 bases, with 14 bases lying between them. CDR3 nucleotides: TGTGCCAGCAGGGGGACATCCGGGACCTACGAGCAGTACTTC. It specifies CASRGTSGTYEQYF.

The chain has TRBV3-1 (or the pseudogene TRBV3-2) and TRBJ2-5, with 8 positions matching TRBD2. This CDR3 comprises 16 residues. Germline CDR1 reads LGHDT; CDR2 reads YNNKEL (reference sequence). V shed 4 bases and J 5 bases; nucleotides not matched to a gene: 12. The CDR3, as DNA: TGTGCCAGCAGCCCCCCGGTGAGCGGGAGTGTGGAGACCCAGTACTTC. This translates into CASSPPVSGSVETQYF.

This chain links TRBV19 with TRBJ1-1; a possible D gene is TRBD1 (5 bases). V lost 0 bases and J 6 bases, leaving 17 bases between the germline ends. The length of the CDR3 is 16 residues. CDR1 LNHDA and CDR2 SQIVND come from the germline V gene (reference sequence). CDR3 nucleotide sequence: TGTGCCAGTAGTATAGAGGCAAAAGGGGCAAGCTCTGAAGCTTTCTTT. Amino acids: CASSIEAKGASSEAFF. The full variable domain, rest sourced from reference TRBV19 and TRBJ1-1, is DGGITQSPKYLFRKEGQNVTLSCEQNLNHDAMYWYRQDPGQGLRLIYYSQIVNDFQKGDIAEGYSVSREKKESFPLTVTSAQKNPTAFYLCASSIEAKGASSEAFFGQGTRLTVV.

The chain uses TRBV5-5 and TRBJ1-1; tentative D call: TRBD1 (5 bases). Germline lookup yields CDR1 SGHKS and CDR2 YYEKEE (reference sequence). The CDR3 spans 16 residues. Between the trimmed V and J ends, which lost 8 bases and 4 bases, there was a span of 24 bases. This chain's CDR3 is CASLRDPGRDFTEAFF. In DNA, the CDR3 is TGTGCCAGTTTAAGGGACCCGGGGCGAGATTTCACTGAAGCTTTCTTT. Full variable domain (rest looked up from reference TRBV5-5 and TRBJ1-1): DAGVTQSPTHLIKTRGQQVTLRCSPISGHKSVSWYQQVLGQGPQFIFQYYEKEERGRGNFPDRFSARQFPNYSSELNVNALLLGDSALYLCASLRDPGRDFTEAFFGQGTRLTVV.

The chain uses TRBV4-3 and TRBJ1-4; tentative D call: TRBD1 (5 bases). Germline loops: CDR1 LGHNA, CDR2 YSLEER. This CDR3 spans 16 amino acids. V lost 3 bases, J lost 3 bases, and 14 bases lay in between. CDR3 sequence (DNA): TGCGCCAGCAGCCATGCCCAGGGATCGTCTAATGAAAAACTGTTTTTT. This encodes CASSHAQGSSNEKLFF.

This clone showed up just once. The CDR3 here is CASGDSYYGYTF. Here the CDR3 DNA reads TGTGCCAGCGGGGACAGCTACTATGGCTACACCTTC. This sequence joins TRBV27 and TRBJ1-2, with TRBD1 matching over 7 bases. Unmatched junction bases numbered 3, after V lost 8 bases and J lost 3 bases. Germline V gene lookup returns CDR1 MNHEY and CDR2 SMNVEV (reference sequence). There are 12 residues in the CDR3.

The genes are TRBV7-3 and TRBJ1-3; D is ambiguous. Trimming shortened V by 1 base and J by 4 bases, and 8 bases separated the two germline ends. There are 14 residues in the CDR3. CDR1 is SGHTA, CDR2 FQGTGA, per germline. CDR3 DNA sequence: TGTGCCAGCAGCTTAAATGGGGTCGGAAACACCATATATTTT. It specifies CASSLNGVGNTIYF.

Only a few counts were recorded for this clone. The chain joins TRBV9 to TRBJ1-2; D is undetermined. The CDR3 is 14 residues long. Germline V lookup: CDR1 SGDLS, CDR2 YYNGEE. Trimming removed 3 bases from V and 1 base from J, with 10 bases in between. The CDR3 DNA reads TGTGCCAGCAGCGGGGCTCGAAGTAACTATGGCTACACCTTC. Its translation is CASSGARSNYGYTF.

The J gene is TRBJ1-5, the V gene TRBV15, with 7 bases aligning to TRBD1. The V gene end was trimmed by 0 bases and the J gene end by 5 bases; junction bases not matched to a gene: 10. CDR3 length equals 17 residues. Per the germline V gene, CDR1 is LNHNV and CDR2 is YYDKDF (reference sequence). CDR3 in amino acids: CATSRDQLTGSYQPQHF. The CDR3 bases are TGTGCCACCAGCAGAGATCAGCTGACAGGGTCCTATCAGCCCCAGCATTTT.

V usage is TRBV19 and J usage is TRBJ1-5; 7 nucleotides line up with TRBD1. Losses at the gene ends were 9 bases for V and 3 bases for J; bases not matched to a gene: 5. This CDR3 spans 13 amino acids. Germline CDR1 LNHDA, CDR2 SQIVND (reference sequence). The chain's CDR3 is CARQDRYNQPQHF. In DNA form, the CDR3 reads TGTGCCAGGCAGGACAGGTACAATCAGCCCCAGCATTTT.

The rearrangement links TRBV7-2 to TRBJ2-7; D is undetermined. The CDR3 runs 14 residues. V dropped 4 bases and J dropped 0 bases, with 10 bases sitting between them. CDR1 SGHTA and CDR2 FQGNSA come from the germline V gene. DNA of the CDR3: TGTGCCAGCAGCTCCGGACGGAACTCCTACGAGCAGTACTTC. It codes for CASSSGRNSYEQYF.

The gene calls are TRBV19 and TRBJ2-3; D gene unclear. Germline V gene data show CDR1 as LNHDA and CDR2 as SQIVND (reference sequence). The CDR3 totals 14 residues. Trimming stripped 6 bases from V and 3 bases from J, with 13 bases between. CDR3 DNA: TGTGCCAGTAGCCCTAGGGCTCAAACAGATACGCAGTATTTT. Translation gives CASSPRAQTDTQYF.

The V and J genes are TRBV2 and TRBJ2-5; TRBD2 matches at 10 bases. CDR1 SNHLY and CDR2 FYNNEI come from the germline V gene. Trimming took 7 bases from V and 3 from J; bases not matched to a gene: 2. CDR3 length: 13 residues. This chain's CDR3 is CASMGTSEETQYF. CDR3 nucleotides: TGTGCCAGCATGGGGACTAGCGAAGAGACCCAGTACTTC. Together with reference TRBV2 and TRBJ2-5, the CDR3 gives the full variable domain: EPEVTQTPSHQVTQMGQEVILRCVPISNHLYFYWYRQILGQKVEFLVSFYNNEISEKSEIFDDQFSVERPDGSNFTLKIRSTKLEDSAMYFCASMGTSEETQYFGPGTRLLVL.

The chain employs TRBV7-9 and TRBJ1-5, with 8 bases lining up with TRBD1. CDR3 size: 19 residues. V was clipped by 4 bases and J by 0 bases; unmatched bases: 14. The germline V gene encodes CDR1 SEHNR and CDR2 FQNEAQ (reference sequence). The CDR3 reads CASSSASRTGFDSNQPQHF. CDR3 sequence (DNA): TGTGCCAGCAGCTCAGCCAGTCGGACAGGGTTCGATAGCAATCAGCCCCAGCATTTT.

The J gene is TRBJ1-1, the V gene TRBV6-6, with D unresolved. Trimming removed 7 bases at V and 0 bases at J, with 9 bases between. The CDR3 consists of 13 residues. The germline gives CDR1 MNHNY, CDR2 SVGAGI (reference sequence). DNA for the CDR3: TGTGCCAGCACTCTAATGCTGAACACTGAAGCTTTCTTT. Protein sequence: CASTLMLNTEAFF.

This chain connects TRBV4-1 to TRBJ1-1; maybe TRBD1 (5 bases). The CDR3 is 15 residues long. Germline V gene lookup returns CDR1 MGHRA and CDR2 YSYEKL. V was clipped by 6 bases and J by 1 base, with 15 bases between them. The CDR3 sequence: CASRDNGRANTEAFF. As DNA, the CDR3 is TGCGCCAGCAGGGATAACGGCAGGGCGAACACTGAAGCTTTCTTT.

J is TRBJ2-3 and V is TRBV7-9; 10 bases line up with TRBD1. The germline V gene has CDR1 SEHNR and CDR2 FQNEAQ (reference sequence). Trimming at V came to 5 bases and at J to 1 base, leaving 0 bases not matched to a gene. This CDR3 spans 14 amino acids. DNA for the CDR3: TGTGCCAGCAGCGGGACAGGGGGCACAGATACGCAGTATTTT. Its protein is CASSGTGGTDTQYF.